The clone carrying this T cell receptor (beta chain) was seen ten or more times. Its antigen is not identified. V gave up 2 bases and J gave up 4 bases, with 17 bases separating them. Germline CDR1 reads SGHDN; CDR2 reads FVKESK. The CDR3 length is 16 residues. TCRdb re-derived calls from the reads in MiXCR, one entry per CDR3 protein. The sample consists of roughly 500,000 distinct CDR3 sequences, approximately 15% of them appearing once. The data were obtained in a study of T cell repertoires in cytomegalovirus infection. Overall study context: Indications of both CMV infection and matching HLA type were provided by public TCR beta signatures. Study-level results: Clonotype analysis showed dominance of the ex vivo response by HLA-C-restricted CMV-specific TCR beta clonotypes. Identification of carriers of CMV plus the relevant HLA was achieved through cumulative public TCR beta family frequency.

This chain links TRBV14 with TRBJ2-5; TRBD2 is a possible D gene (6 bases). Specimen: CD8+ T cells from PBMCs. The source of this sequence is a human donor in good health (CMV status not recorded). Some clones in this sample may be carry-over from other donors' samples. CDR3 residues: CASSQFRRGWRETQYF. The CDR3 coding sequence is TGTGCCAGCAGCCAATTCAGGCGGGGATGGCGAGAGACCCAGTACTTC. Full variable domain (rest looked up from reference TRBV14 and TRBJ2-5): EAGVTQFPSHSVIEKGQTVTLRCDPISGHDNLYWYRRVMGKEIKFLLHFVKESKQDESGMPNNRFLAERTGGTYSTLKVQPAELEDSGVYFCASSQFRRGWRETQYFGPGTRLLVL.